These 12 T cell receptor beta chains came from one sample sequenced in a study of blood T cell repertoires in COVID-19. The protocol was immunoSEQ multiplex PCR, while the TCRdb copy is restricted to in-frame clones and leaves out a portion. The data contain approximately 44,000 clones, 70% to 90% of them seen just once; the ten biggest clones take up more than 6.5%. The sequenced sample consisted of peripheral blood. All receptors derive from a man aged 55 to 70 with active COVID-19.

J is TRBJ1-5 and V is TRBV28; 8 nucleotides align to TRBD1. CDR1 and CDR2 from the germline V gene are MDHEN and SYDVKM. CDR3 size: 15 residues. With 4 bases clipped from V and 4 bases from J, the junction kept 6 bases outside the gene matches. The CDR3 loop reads CASSSLRGLNQPQHF. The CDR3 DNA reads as TGTGCCAGCAGTTCCCTCAGGGGGCTGAATCAGCCCCAGCATTTT.

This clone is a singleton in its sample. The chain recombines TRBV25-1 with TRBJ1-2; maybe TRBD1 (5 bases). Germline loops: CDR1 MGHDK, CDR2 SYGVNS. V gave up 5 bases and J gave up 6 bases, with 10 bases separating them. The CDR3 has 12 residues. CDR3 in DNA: TGTGCCAGCAGTCCGGGGGACCATGGCTACACCTTC. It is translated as CASSPGDHGYTF.

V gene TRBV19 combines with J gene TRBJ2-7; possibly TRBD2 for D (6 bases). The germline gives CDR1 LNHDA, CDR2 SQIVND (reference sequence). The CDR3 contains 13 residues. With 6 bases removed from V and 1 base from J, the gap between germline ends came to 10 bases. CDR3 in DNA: TGTGCCAGTAGCAGCGGGCCTTCCTACGAGCAGTACTTC. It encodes CASSSGPSYEQYF. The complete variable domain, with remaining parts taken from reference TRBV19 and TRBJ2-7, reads DGGITQSPKYLFRKEGQNVTLSCEQNLNHDAMYWYRQDPGQGLRLIYYSQIVNDFQKGDIAEGYSVSREKKESFPLTVTSAQKNPTAFYLCASSSGPSYEQYFGPGTRLTVT.

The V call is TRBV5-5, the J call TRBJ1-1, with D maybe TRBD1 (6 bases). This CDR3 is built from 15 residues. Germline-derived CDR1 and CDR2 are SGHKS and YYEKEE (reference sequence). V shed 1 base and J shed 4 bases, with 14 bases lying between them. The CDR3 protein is CASSLQGHWSTEAFF. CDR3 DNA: TGTGCCAGCAGCTTGCAGGGGCATTGGAGCACTGAAGCTTTCTTT. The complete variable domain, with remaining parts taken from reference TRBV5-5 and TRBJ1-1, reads DAGVTQSPTHLIKTRGQQVTLRCSPISGHKSVSWYQQVLGQGPQFIFQYYEKEERGRGNFPDRFSARQFPNYSSELNVNALLLGDSALYLCASSLQGHWSTEAFFGQGTRLTVV.

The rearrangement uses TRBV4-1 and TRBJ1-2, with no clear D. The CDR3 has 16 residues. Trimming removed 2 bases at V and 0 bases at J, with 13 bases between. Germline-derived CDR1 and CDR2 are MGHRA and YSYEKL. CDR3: CASSQQMVLANYGYTF. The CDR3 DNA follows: TGCGCCAGCAGCCAACAAATGGTTTTAGCTAACTATGGCTACACCTTC.

The CDR3 sequence: CASSQARLAETQYF. Here the CDR3 DNA reads TGCGCCAGCAGCCAAGCGCGACTAGCGGAGACCCAGTACTTC. This chain links TRBV4-3 with TRBJ2-5, with 8 nucleotides matching TRBD2. J lost 5 bases, V lost 1 base, and 3 bases had no gene match. Germline-derived CDR1 and CDR2 are LGHNA and YSLEER. CDR3 length equals 14 residues.

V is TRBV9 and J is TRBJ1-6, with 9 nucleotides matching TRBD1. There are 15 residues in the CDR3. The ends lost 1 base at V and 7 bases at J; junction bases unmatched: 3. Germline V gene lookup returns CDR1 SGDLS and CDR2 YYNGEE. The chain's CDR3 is CASSVWDRENSPLHF. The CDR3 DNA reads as TGTGCCAGCAGCGTATGGGACAGGGAGAATTCACCCCTCCACTTT.

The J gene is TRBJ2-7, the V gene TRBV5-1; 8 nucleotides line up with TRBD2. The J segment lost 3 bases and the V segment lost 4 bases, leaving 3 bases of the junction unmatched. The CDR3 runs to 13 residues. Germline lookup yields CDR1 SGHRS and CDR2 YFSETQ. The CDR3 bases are TGCGCCAGCAGCCTGACTAGCGTCTACGAGCAGTACTTC. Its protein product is CASSLTSVYEQYF.

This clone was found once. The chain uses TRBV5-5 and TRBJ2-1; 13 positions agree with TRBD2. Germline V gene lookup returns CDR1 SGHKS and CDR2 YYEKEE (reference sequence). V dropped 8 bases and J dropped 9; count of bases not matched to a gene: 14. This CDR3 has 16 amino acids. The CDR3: CASAARTSGRFGEQFF. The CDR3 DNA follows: TGTGCCAGTGCCGCCCGGACTAGCGGGAGATTTGGTGAGCAGTTCTTC.

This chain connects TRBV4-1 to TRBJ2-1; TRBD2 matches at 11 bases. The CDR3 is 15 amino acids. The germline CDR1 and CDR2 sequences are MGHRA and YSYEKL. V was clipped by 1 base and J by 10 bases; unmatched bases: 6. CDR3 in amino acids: CASSQVLAGVREQFF. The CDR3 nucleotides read TGCGCCAGCAGCCAAGTACTAGCGGGAGTAAGAGAGCAGTTCTTC.

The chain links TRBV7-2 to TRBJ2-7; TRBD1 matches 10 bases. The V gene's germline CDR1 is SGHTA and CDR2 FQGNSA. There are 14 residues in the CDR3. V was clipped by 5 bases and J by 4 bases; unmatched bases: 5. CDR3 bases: TGTGCCAGCAGCGCAGACAGGGGGCGGTACGAGCAGTACTTC. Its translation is CASSADRGRYEQYF.

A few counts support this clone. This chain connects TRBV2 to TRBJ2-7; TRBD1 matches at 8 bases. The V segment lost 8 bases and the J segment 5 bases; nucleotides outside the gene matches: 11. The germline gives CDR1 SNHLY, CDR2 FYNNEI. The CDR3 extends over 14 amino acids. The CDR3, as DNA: TGTGCCAGCTCAGTGGTAGGACAGGGACACGAGCAGTACTTC. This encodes CASSVVGQGHEQYF. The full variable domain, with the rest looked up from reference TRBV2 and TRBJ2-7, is EPEVTQTPSHQVTQMGQEVILRCVPISNHLYFYWYRQILGQKVEFLVSFYNNEISEKSEIFDDQFSVERPDGSNFTLKIRSTKLEDSAMYFCASSVVGQGHEQYFGPGTRLTVT.